The clone carrying this TCR beta chain was seen a handful of times. Its antigen is not known. TCRdb ran MiXCR on the 5' RACE reads and lists one entry per CDR3 protein. In the table there are under 550,000 distinct CDR3 sequences, around 26% of which are singletons. This record belongs to a study of CD8 T cells in ankylosing spondylitis. Germline CDR1 SEHNR, CDR2 FQNEAQ (reference sequence). V was shortened by 1 base and J by 0 bases, with 9 bases between the two germline ends. The CDR3 sequence is 15 residues long. Findings and limits, study-wide: Seemingly characteristic of ankylosing spondylitis blood was a TCR beta motif consisting of fewer than 10 highly homologous variants. Enrichment of disease-linked clones was reportedly significant in matched ankylosing spondylitis synovial fluid.

This TCR was sampled from a male donor with ankylosing spondylitis. Material for sequencing was blood, either unsorted or a sorted T cell fraction (not recorded which). The V gene is TRBV7-9, the J gene TRBJ2-5; the D gene is possibly TRBD2 (6 bases). The CDR3 loop reads CASSLGKRDQETQYF. For the CDR3, the DNA is TGTGCCAGCAGCTTAGGCAAGCGGGACCAAGAGACCCAGTACTTC.